A selection of T cell receptor beta chains follows, all from one sample in a study of radiotherapy plus CTLA-4 blockade in lung cancer. The protocol was immunoSEQ multiplex PCR, while the TCRdb copy is restricted to in-frame clones and leaves out a portion. The repertoire holds about 51,000 clones, with about 85% as singletons. Sequenced here: peripheral blood, sampled from a patient treated with radiotherapy plus ipilimumab. These receptors were taken from a human donor with non-small cell lung cancer who had a complete response to radiotherapy plus ipilimumab. Both conserved end residues are part of each CDR3. D genes are given only for firm matches. For some rows the clone size is stated as once, few or many, or as a class when expanded; others skip it.

>TRBV27|TRBJ2-1|NA|NA
TGTGCCAGCAGTCCCGGGGGACAGCTGGGGACCTACAATGAGCAGTTCTTC
CASSPGGQLGTYNEQFF
>TRBV5-1|TRBJ1-2|NA|NA
TGCGCCAGCAGCTTGGTGGGCTACCCGCTCACCTTC
CASSLVGYPLTF
>TRBV19|TRBJ1-2|few|NA
TGTGCCAGTAGTATAGAGCGGGGAGGTGGCTATGGCTACACCTTC
CASSIERGGGYGYTF
>TRBV19|TRBJ1-2|few|NA
TGTGCCAGTAGTGGGGACACCCTAGGATACACCTTC
CASSGDTLGYTF
>TRBV5-1|TRBJ2-3|NA|TRBD2
TGCGCCAGCAGCTTGCTGGCGGGGGGCCTCAACAAAGATACGCAGTATTTT
CASSLLAGGLNKDTQYF
>TRBV7-9|TRBJ2-7|NA|TRBD1
TGTGCCAGCAGCTTCTCTACAGGGGGCGTCCCTTACTTC
CASSFSTGGVPYF
>TRBV7-2|TRBJ1-3|NA|NA
TGTGCCAGCAGCTTAATCGGGACAACGGCTGGAAACACCATATATTTT
CASSLIGTTAGNTIYF
>TRBV19|TRBJ2-3|NA|TRBD1
TGTGCCAGTAGTTCGAACCCCGGGACAGGGGGCACAGATACGCAGTATTTT
CASSSNPGTGGTDTQYF
>TRBV5-4|TRBJ2-7|NA|TRBD1
TGTGCCAGCAGCGGCGGGGACAGGGGAGGGTACGAGCAGTACTTC
CASSGGDRGGYEQYF
>TRBV5-1|TRBJ1-2|NA|NA
TGCGCCAGCAGCTTGGCCGGGGGAAGCTACACCTTC
CASSLAGGSYTF
>TRBV7-9|TRBJ2-3|NA|TRBD2
TGTGCCAGCAGCCCCACTAGCGGGGGAAGTGTAGATACGCAGTATTTT
CASSPTSGGSVDTQYF
>TRBV5-1|TRBJ1-3|NA|TRBD1
TGCGCCAGCAGCTCGACAGGGACTTCGGGGGGAAACACCATATATTTT
CASSSTGTSGGNTIYF
>TRBV5-6|TRBJ1-4|NA|TRBD1
TGTGCCAGCAGCTCCGGGACAGGGGGCTTTGAAAAACTGTTTTTT
CASSSGTGGFEKLFF
>TRBV5-6|TRBJ2-5|NA|TRBD1
TGTGCCAGCAGCTCGACAGGGGTCCGAGAGACCCAGTACTTC
CASSSTGVRETQYF
>TRBV6-4|TRBJ2-2|NA|NA
TGTGCCAGCAGTGGACAGTCGAACACCGGGGAGCTGTTTTTT
CASSGQSNTGELFF
>TRBV18|TRBJ1-1|NA|TRBD1
TGTGCCAGCTCGCTGGGACAGGGGGCGGGGGGTACTGAAGCTTTCTTT
CASSLGQGAGGTEAFF